This T cell receptor (beta chain) was sequenced in a study of tumor-infiltrating lymphocytes in primary liver carcinoma (TCRdb year 2017). Concerning the study at large: Of the five patients (three men and two women, aged 30 to 69 years), four had hepatocellular carcinoma and one had combined HCC and intrahepatic cholangiocarcinoma. For each liver tumor, the study sampled five regions along with adjacent normal tissue and blood, and applied TCRbeta repertoire sequencing, expression microarrays and whole-exome sequencing. The five patients had tumors of stage T1-T3 N0M0, with maximum diameters ranging from roughly 4.2 to 11 cm. Technical replicate repertoires showed high reproducibility, with mean shared-clone rates approximately 0.9 and correlation coefficients above 0.95. Each sample produced roughly 3.5 to 7.5 million productive TCRbeta reads, and read depth showed no significant difference between tissue types. To link TCRbeta repertoire diversity to the local molecular phenotype, the approximately 24 tumor region samples were profiled with Agilent mRNA microarrays. A total of approximately 35 specimens from 5 patients underwent TCRbeta repertoire sequencing, comprising some 25 tumor regions, 5 adjacent noncancerous liver tissues and 5 peripheral blood samples.

TCRbeta-specific cDNA was reverse-transcribed from around 0.45 ug total RNA using a constant-region primer and ProtoScript II reverse transcriptase. Construction of the TCRbeta libraries relied on three nested rounds of multiplex PCR, following a slightly modified ARM-PCR procedure. The first two PCR rounds used multiplex TRBV1-TRBV30 forward primers with a Cbeta reverse primer, each for roughly 11 cycles. Sample barcodes and Illumina adapters were added in a final 25-cycle PCR with Deep VentR polymerase. Before sequencing, amplicons of 200-500 bp were gel-purified using a QIAquick gel extraction kit. The TCRbeta amplicons were sequenced with 250-bp paired-end reads on an Illumina HiSeq 2500. In the authors' own workflow: To recover full CDR3 sequences, reads were quality-trimmed using Trimmomatic v0.33 and paired reads were then merged using FLASH v1.2.11. MiGEC v1.2.1b assigned V, D and J germline segments to the rearranged TCRbeta sequences. VDJtools v1.0.0 computed clonotype statistics and Shannon-Wiener diversity indices. To reduce sampling bias, subsequent analyses other than the diversity analysis used only the 250 most abundant clonotypes in each sample. TCRdb reprocessing: public reads trimmed at Q25 with fastp, clones called with MiXCR, in-frame beta chains kept. One record per CDR3 amino acid sequence lists the most common genes and DNA. These V and J calls rely on TCRdb rather than the paper's analysis. For this sample there are roughly 78,000 distinct CDR3 sequences; about 64% appear just once. The ten largest clones capture approximately 15% of the sample.

Total RNA and DNA were co-extracted from about 20-30 mg of bulk tissue with the AllPrep DNA/RNA mini kit, without cell sorting. Surgical resection was performed in China between November 2015 and 2016 on about 5 patients with histopathologically diagnosed primary liver carcinoma. Patients had chronic HBV infection and were treatment-naive at sampling. Each tumor was sampled at five spatially separated regions: the tumor centre plus the superior, inferior, left-lateral and right-lateral poles. According to histology, viable tumor cells made up more than 80% of every tumor sample. Fresh tumor and adjacent tissue pieces were bisected; one half was stored in RNAlater at -80°C, the other sent for histology. Based on the germline V gene (reference sequence), the CDR1 and CDR2 sequences are DFQATT and SNEGSKA. Germline trimming: 5 bases from V, 3 bases from J; junction bases outside gene matches: 7. The CDR3 runs 13 amino acids, cysteine and phenylalanine included. Kept here is only the CDR3 DNA, which spans 39 bases and is read in frame from base 1.

A word on this clonotype: No cognate antigen has been identified for it. It has no much larger one-base neighbor in the sample; base qualities were not kept.

The research as a whole found: With just 4 to 6 patients in the study, the authors point out that the findings should be validated in a larger study. Only roughly 7.5-25% of top clones appeared in all five regions of a tumor, which suggests that tumor-infiltrating T cells are spatially heterogeneous. Only the TCR beta chain was sequenced, so true repertoire diversity is likely underestimated because unpaired alpha chains were not captured. Compared with blood, tumors had a significantly larger share of the repertoire taken up by the top 250 clones (p = 0.039). Comparison of CD4+ and CD8+ T cell repertoires was precluded by the use of bulk unsorted samples. Pairs of tumor regions showed greater repertoire overlap (mean roughly 35%) than tumor-adjacent pairs (roughly 17%) or tumor-blood pairs (around 15%), which is consistent with antigen-driven expansion.

The sample consisted of liver tumor tissue from sampling region 4. Taken with the paper, the label for cell subset or site translates to: tumor region T4, right-lateral pole. The chain is encoded by TRBV20-1 joined to TRBJ2-7; 7 nucleotides in the junction match TRBD1. The sequence was obtained from a woman aged 55-70 years with primary liver carcinoma and hepatitis B virus infection. In nucleotide form, the sequence is TGCAGTGCTCCATCTGGGGACAGCTACGAGCAGTACTTC. Its protein product is CSAPSGDSYEQYF.